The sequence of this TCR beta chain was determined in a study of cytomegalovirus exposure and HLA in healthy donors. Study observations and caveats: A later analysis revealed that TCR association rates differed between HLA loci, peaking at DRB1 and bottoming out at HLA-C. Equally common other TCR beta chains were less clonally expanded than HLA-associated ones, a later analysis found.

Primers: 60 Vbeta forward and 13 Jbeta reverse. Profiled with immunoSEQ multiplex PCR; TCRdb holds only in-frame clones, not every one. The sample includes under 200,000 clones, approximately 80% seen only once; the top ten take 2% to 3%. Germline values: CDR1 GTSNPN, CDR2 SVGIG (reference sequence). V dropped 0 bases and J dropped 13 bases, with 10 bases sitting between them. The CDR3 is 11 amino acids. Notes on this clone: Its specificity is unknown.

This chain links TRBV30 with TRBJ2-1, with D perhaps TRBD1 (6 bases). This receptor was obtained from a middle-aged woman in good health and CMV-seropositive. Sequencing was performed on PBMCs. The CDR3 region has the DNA TGTGCCTGGAGTGTACTCAGGGGTCAGTTCTTC. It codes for CAWSVLRGQFF.